Judged by abundance, the clone carrying this TCR beta chain is large. The source of the sample is a study of sequential checkpoint blockade in melanoma. As for the study in general: TCRβ was sequenced from DNA of 90 or so pretreatment tumors.

Profiled with immunoSEQ multiplex PCR; TCRdb holds only in-frame clones, not every one. The data hold more than 2,000 clones, with about 20% observed a single time. Treatment specified: randomized to nivolumab then ipilimumab (arm A) or the reverse (arm B). Germline V CDR1 and CDR2: SGHNT, YENEEA. CDR3 length equals 15 residues. V was clipped by 4 bases and J by 1 base, with 13 bases between them. The chain links TRBV11-3 to TRBJ1-1, with no clear D. This clonotype originated in a human donor with melanoma. The sample here was tumor tissue (inferred from file names), taken from a patient given nivolumab and ipilimumab in sequence. For the CDR3, the DNA is TGTGCCAGCAGCTGGGGAGGTCGGGAGAACACTGAAGCTTTCTTT. Translating gives CASSWGGRENTEAFF.